This TCR beta chain was sequenced in a study of blood T cell repertoires in COVID-19. For the study at large: PBMCs, B-cell-depleted T cells, or T cells were the source of the cDNA or gDNA that made up the material.

In the original analysis: Reference gene primer amplification in the assay estimated nucleated cell counts. Using immunoSEQ multiplex PCR, the repertoire was profiled, and TCRdb retains in-frame clones only, with some absent. V, J and clone size are those of that table, while D and trimming were read from the DNA. The sample has 95,000 to 110,000 clones, about 86% seen once. The specimen sequenced was peripheral blood. The TCR sequence derives from a human donor in a cohort sampled during active COVID-19.

The CDR3 region is CASRLGQGPSYEQYF. The CDR3 DNA is TGTGCCAGCAGGCTAGGACAGGGGCCTTCCTACGAGCAGTACTTC. The rearrangement links TRBV6-5 to TRBJ2-7, with 9 nucleotides matching TRBD1. This CDR3 spans 15 amino acids. Germline-derived CDR1 and CDR2 are MNHEY and SVGAGI. V lost 6 bases, J lost 1 base, and 7 bases stayed unmatched.